This is a list of T cell receptor beta chains from one sample in a study of blood T cell repertoires in COVID-19. Repertoires were generated with immunoSEQ multiplex PCR, while TCRdb's copy carries only in-frame clones and drops some. The sample includes 150,000 to 200,000 clones, over 65% of them seen just once. The specimen was peripheral blood. Source of these receptors: a woman aged 80 or older with acute or convalescent COVID-19. Both conserved end residues are part of each CDR3. The order of the fields is J gene, clone size, D gene, V gene, CDR3 DNA, CDR3 protein. The D gene is left open where the match is weak. Not every row has a clone size; where given, it reads once, few, many or a size class.

TRBJ2-2,.,TRBD2,TRBV24-1,TGTGCCACCAGTGATCCGGGACTAGCGGGATATCTTGCCGGGGAGCTGTTTTTT,CATSDPGLAGYLAGELFF
TRBJ2-1,.,TRBD2,TRBV5-1,TGCGCCAGCAGCACCCGACTAGCGAACGTCTACAATGAGCAGTTCTTC,CASSTRLANVYNEQFF
TRBJ1-2,many,TRBD1,TRBV11-1,TGTGCCAGCAGCTTAGCGCAGGGACAGGGCCGGAATGGCTACACCTTC,CASSLAQGQGRNGYTF
TRBJ1-1,.,.,TRBV28,TGTGCCAGCAGTTACCCGAACTGGAACACTGAAGCTTTCTTT,CASSYPNWNTEAFF
TRBJ2-3,.,.,TRBV7-2,TGTGCCAGCAGCTTGGGCGGGCCAGATACGCAGTATTTT,CASSLGGPDTQYF
TRBJ1-3,.,.,TRBV5-1,TGCGCCAGCAGCTTGTTCGGTCCTGGAAACACCATATATTTT,CASSLFGPGNTIYF
TRBJ1-6,.,TRBD1,TRBV10-3,TGTGCCATCAGGCCGGGACAGGGGAATTCACCCCTCCACTTT,CAIRPGQGNSPLHF
TRBJ1-5,.,.,TRBV4-3,TGCGCCAGCAGCCCCAATGGCAATCAGCCCCAGCATTTT,CASSPNGNQPQHF
TRBJ1-2,.,.,TRBV11-2,TGTGCCAGCAGCTTAGATGCAGGGGCTCACTATGGCTACACCTTC,CASSLDAGAHYGYTF
TRBJ1-1,once,TRBD1,TRBV27,TGTGCCAGCAGTTCTGGGACAGGGCAAATCATGAACACTGAAGCTTTCTTT,CASSSGTGQIMNTEAFF
TRBJ1-1,.,.,TRBV18,TGTGCCAGCTCACCACAACAGGGTTCTGAAGCTTTCTTT,CASSPQQGSEAFF
TRBJ2-1,.,.,TRBV6-2/TRBV6-3,TGTGCCAGCAGTGACCGGCGGGGACTTAATGAGCAGTTCTTC,CASSDRRGLNEQFF
TRBJ2-7,.,TRBD2,TRBV4-2,TGTGCCAGCAGCCAAGCGGGACTAGGGAGCCTGGCCTACGAGCAGTACTTC,CASSQAGLGSLAYEQYF
TRBJ1-2,.,TRBD1,TRBV24-1,TGTGCCACCAGTGACCCGGGACAGAGTTATGGCTACACCTTC,CATSDPGQSYGYTF
TRBJ2-2,.,TRBD1,TRBV24-1,TGTGCCACCGCAAGCAGGGACAGGGACACCGGGGAGCTGTTTTTT,CATASRDRDTGELFF
TRBJ1-5,.,TRBD1,TRBV28,TGTGCCAGCAGTTCACTCGGACAGGGATATCAGCCCCAGCATTTT,CASSSLGQGYQPQHF
TRBJ1-3,.,.,TRBV28,TGTGCCAGCAGTCAGGGACTTTCAACAGGACCCTCTGGAAACACCATATATTTT,CASSQGLSTGPSGNTIYF
TRBJ1-2,once,.,TRBV6-2/TRBV6-3,TGTGCCAGCAGTAATCCCCCCGGGAGGGAGGGGATCTATGGCTACACCTTC,CASSNPPGREGIYGYTF
TRBJ1-3,.,.,TRBV11-2,TGTGCCAGCAGCTTATTGACTCCGAACTCTGGAAACACCATATATTTT,CASSLLTPNSGNTIYF
TRBJ1-5,.,.,TRBV12-3/TRBV12-4,TGTGCCAGCAGTAACAGGGCAAATCAGCCCCAGCATTTT,CASSNRANQPQHF
TRBJ1-3,.,.,TRBV2,TGTGCCAGCAGAGCACAGGGATACACCATATATTTT,CASRAQGYTIYF
TRBJ1-1,.,.,TRBV5-1,TGCGCCAGCAACCCTCCGGGGGAACGAGGAGGAGCTTTCTTT,CASNPPGERGGAFF
TRBJ1-4,few,.,TRBV27,TGTGCCAGCACCAACTGGGGGGGCTCGGATGAAAAACTGTTTTTT,CASTNWGGSDEKLFF
TRBJ2-1,.,.,TRBV4-1,TGCGCCAGCAGCCAAGGCAACCCGGGGATATTCAATGAGCAGTTCTTC,CASSQGNPGIFNEQFF
TRBJ2-2,.,.,TRBV24-1,TGTGCCACCAGTGATGCCGGGACTCTCACCGGGGAGCTGTTTTTT,CATSDAGTLTGELFF
TRBJ2-7,.,.,TRBV4-2,TGTGCCAGCAGCGTGGCTGACGAGCAGTACTTC,CASSVADEQYF
TRBJ2-1,once,TRBD1,TRBV18,TGTGCCAGCTCACTTGGACAGGGAGGCTCCTACAATGAGCAGTTCTTC,CASSLGQGGSYNEQFF
TRBJ1-1,.,.,TRBV10-3,TGTGCCATCAGTGAGTGGGGGGGCGGGAGGTACACTGAAGCTTTCTTT,CAISEWGGGRYTEAFF
TRBJ2-3,.,.,TRBV3-1/TRBV3-2,TGTGCCAGCAGCCAGGACAGAACAGATACGCAGTATTTT,CASSQDRTDTQYF
TRBJ2-1,.,TRBD2,TRBV28,TGTGCCAGCAGTTTCTCTAGCGGGGCGAGGAATGAGCAGTTCTTC,CASSFSSGARNEQFF
TRBJ1-4,.,.,TRBV3-1/TRBV3-2,TGTGCCAGCAACTTTGGGGGGGTTGGGGAAAAACTGTTTTTT,CASNFGGVGEKLFF
TRBJ1-1,.,TRBD1,TRBV7-9,TGTGCCAGCAGCTTCCCCGGGACAGGGGGCTTAAATGAAGCTTTCTTT,CASSFPGTGGLNEAFF
TRBJ2-7,.,.,TRBV5-5,TGTGCCAGCAGCTTGGCCCTAGGAGGGCGCTCTTACGAGCAGTACTTC,CASSLALGGRSYEQYF